In this sample, the clone carrying this TCR beta chain turned up many times. The antigen is unknown. This CDR3 contains 14 residues. The V end lost 1 base, the J end lost 2 bases, and 9 bases lay between the germline ends. From germline, CDR1 is MGHRA and CDR2 YSYEKL. This sample is drawn from a study of T cells in Graves' hyperthyroidism and ophthalmopathy. Duration under 3 months, a NOSPECS grade of at least 4, and a Clinical Activity Score of at least 3 characterized the ophthalmopathy patients. Source material for PBMCs was more than 7.5 ml fresh peripheral blood. Researchers took RNA transcripts and amplified the TCR beta CDR3 regions from them. Initially, a first-round RT-PCR of the TCR CDR3 employed the HTBI primer set. MiXCR, run by TCRdb on the multiplex PCR reads, gives a single entry per CDR3 protein. The sample yields about 600,000 distinct CDR3 sequences, more than 15% seen once. General observations from the study: Ophthalmopathy prediction by the model preceded onset by a median roughly 6 months.

This chain connects TRBV4-1 to TRBJ2-7; D unresolved. Source material: blood. This TCR derives from a woman aged 40 to 55 with Graves' ophthalmopathy. CDR3 protein: CASSQGQAAYEQYF. The CDR3 DNA reads as TGCGCCAGCAGCCAAGGGCAGGCCGCCTACGAGCAGTACTTC.